What follows describes a single TCR beta chain. The sample is drawn from a study of patients and donors after allogeneic stem cell transplantation. Trimming removed 3 bases from V and 8 bases from J, with 10 bases in between. This CDR3 contains 12 residues. Germline loops: CDR1 MNHNS, CDR2 SASEGT. In TCRdb, the RT-PCR reads were re-called with MiXCR into one record per CDR3 protein. Of roughly 4,200 distinct CDR3 sequences listed, roughly 24% were seen once; the top ten hold around 15%. The sample comprised blood, either unsorted or a sorted T cell fraction (not recorded which). V and J are TRBV6-1 and TRBJ1-1; D perhaps matches TRBD1 (5 bases). The clonotype originates from a human donor who was either an allogeneic HSCT recipient or a stem cell or donor lymphocyte infusion donor (not recorded which). It is not recorded whose cells these are; they may come from a transplant donor. CDR3 DNA: TGTGCCAGCAGTGACTACCGGACAGAAGCTTTCTTT. It specifies CASSDYRTEAFF.